Shown below are 17 T cell receptor beta chains from a single sample sequenced in a study of blood T cells in healthy people across ages. Next came a second PCR, run for about 7 to 12 cycles, which used a sample-barcoded 5' primer along with a J-beta primer mix. Each CDR3 protein is one row after TCRdb ran MiXCR on the 5' RACE reads. Among nearly 1 million distinct CDR3 sequences listed, about 53% were seen once. The sequencing sample was made of blood. These receptors were obtained from a woman aged 55-69 years in good health.

There are a few counts of this clonotype. V is TRBV27 and J is TRBJ2-3; D unclear. There are 15 residues in the CDR3. Looked up from germline, CDR1 is MNHEY and CDR2 is SMNVEV (reference sequence). V was clipped by 3 bases and J by 1 base, with 11 bases between them. The CDR3 nucleotides are TGTGCCAGCAGTTTGGCGGTGATGGGCACAGATACGCAGTATTTT. As protein: CASSLAVMGTDTQYF.

CDR3: CASSYPAGHIQYF. The CDR3 coding sequence is TGTGCCAGCAGTTACCCCGCAGGCCACATTCAGTACTTC. This chain uses TRBV6-5 with TRBJ2-4, with D unclear. The CDR3 runs to 13 residues. Germline V gene lookup returns CDR1 MNHEY and CDR2 SVGAGI. V lost 2 bases to trimming and J lost 8 bases, with 10 bases between them.

V usage is TRBV29-1 and J usage is TRBJ1-1, with D possibly TRBD1 on 5 matching bases. This CDR3 spans 14 amino acids. The V end was cut by 3 bases, the J end by 1 base, with 12 bases between. Germline CDR1 and CDR2: SQVTM and ANQGSEA. The CDR3 loop is CSVEPRQQNTEAFF. DNA for the CDR3: TGCAGCGTTGAGCCTCGACAGCAGAACACTGAAGCTTTCTTT.

This clonotype was found a few times. The chain carries TRBV25-1 and TRBJ1-2; D perhaps matches TRBD1 (6 bases). The CDR3 sequence is 14 residues long. V shed 2 bases and J shed 5 bases, with 12 bases lying between them. CDR1 is MGHDK, CDR2 SYGVNS, per germline. This CDR3 is CASSEGQTVYGYTF. DNA of the CDR3: TGTGCCAGCAGTGAAGGACAGACTGTTTATGGCTACACCTTC.

The rearrangement links TRBV28 to TRBJ1-1, with D tentatively TRBD1 (5 bases). The CDR3 runs to 15 residues. Germline CDR1 is MDHEN and CDR2 is SYDVKM. Deletions cut 4 bases from V and 1 base from J, with 13 bases between. CDR3 DNA sequence: TGTGCCAGCAGTTATAATGGCGGGACGAACACTGAAGCTTTCTTT. Its protein product is CASSYNGGTNTEAFF.

This chain uses TRBV7-8 with TRBJ1-3; D is unclear. The CDR3 runs 15 residues. V was pared by 2 bases and J by 2 bases, with 10 bases between. Per the germline V gene, CDR1 is SGHVS and CDR2 is FQNEAQ. The CDR3 sequence is CASSLRAGPGNTIYF. CDR3 nucleotide sequence: TGTGCCAGCAGCTTAAGGGCAGGCCCTGGAAACACCATATATTTT.

A few counts support this clonotype. This chain connects TRBV10-3 to TRBJ2-5, with D maybe TRBD2 (5 bases). Looked up from germline, CDR1 is ENHRY and CDR2 is SYGVKD. This CDR3 is built from 13 residues. Trimming removed 6 bases at V and 4 bases at J, with 12 bases between. Written as DNA, the CDR3 is TGTGCCATCAGGGCGGGTACGGGAGAGACCCAGTACTTC. Translating gives CAIRAGTGETQYF.

CDR3 protein: CASSLVQVTGELFF. The CDR3 DNA follows: TGCGCCAGCAGCTTGGTACAGGTCACCGGGGAGCTGTTTTTT. The chain couples TRBV5-1 to TRBJ2-2; TRBD1 is a possible D gene (5 bases). The V end was cut by 0 bases, the J end by 4 bases, with 7 bases between. Germline values: CDR1 SGHRS, CDR2 YFSETQ. The CDR3 consists of 14 residues. The full variable domain, completed using reference TRBV5-1 and TRBJ2-2, is KAGVTQTPRYLIKTRGQQVTLSCSPISGHRSVSWYQQTPGQGLQFLFEYFSETQRNKGNFPGRFSGRQFSNSRSEMNVSTLELGDSALYLCASSLVQVTGELFFGEGSRLTVL.

The chain employs TRBV11-2 and TRBJ2-1; D is possibly TRBD2 (6 bases). The length of the CDR3 is 15 residues. Germline V gene sequence: CDR1 SGHAT, CDR2 FQNNGV. V shed 6 bases and J shed 4 bases, with 16 bases lying between them. CDR3 in amino acids: CASRSTASEYNEQFF. The CDR3 DNA is TGTGCCAGCAGATCCACGGCTAGCGAGTACAATGAGCAGTTCTTC.

The rearrangement links TRBV27 to TRBJ2-2; D unclear. CDR1 and CDR2 from the germline V gene are MNHEY and SMNVEV (reference sequence). This CDR3 spans 14 amino acids. Trimming shortened V by 4 bases and J by 6 bases, and 12 bases separated the two germline ends. CDR3 in DNA: TGTGCCAGCAGTTACCTGGGCGAATCCGGGGAGCTGTTTTTT. This sequence encodes CASSYLGESGELFF.

The chain combines TRBV6-1 with TRBJ1-5; 10 positions agree with TRBD1. V lost 6 bases to trimming and J lost 0 bases; unmatched junction nucleotides: 8. Germline loops: CDR1 MNHNS, CDR2 SASEGT. The CDR3 is 17 residues long. The CDR3 nucleotides read TGTGCCAGCAGGTCCGGGACAGGGGTTAATAGCAATCAGCCCCAGCATTTT. Its protein product is CASRSGTGVNSNQPQHF.

V usage is TRBV3-1 and J usage is TRBJ2-7, with TRBD2 matching over 10 bases. This CDR3 comprises 15 residues. Unmatched junction bases numbered 6, after V lost 3 bases and J lost 4 bases. Germline CDR1 is LGHDT and CDR2 is YNNKEL (reference sequence). The DNA of the CDR3 is TGTGCCAGCAGCCATTCGACTAGCGGGCCTTACGAGCAGTACTTC. Its translation is CASSHSTSGPYEQYF.

This clonotype was counted between two and nine times. V gene TRBV12-3 or TRBV12-4 combines with J gene TRBJ2-7; D is undetermined. The length of the CDR3 is 14 residues. V was shortened by 3 bases and J by 3 bases, with 12 bases between the two germline ends. Here the CDR3 DNA reads TGTGCCAGCAGTTTGAAGGCCGCAGACTACGAGCAGTACTTC. Its protein is CASSLKAADYEQYF.

This clonotype was recorded a few times. This rearrangement joins TRBV6-1 to TRBJ2-3, with D possibly being TRBD1 (6 bases). Germline CDR1 MNHNS, CDR2 SASEGT. Trimming shortened V by 7 bases and J by 1 base, and 12 bases separated the two germline ends. The CDR3 covers 14 residues. The CDR3 coding sequence is TGTGCCAGCATTTTCCCAGGGGGCACAGATACGCAGTATTTT. This encodes CASIFPGGTDTQYF.

This clonotype was observed a handful of times. The rearrangement links TRBV24-1 to TRBJ2-7; weak D call: TRBD1 (5 bases). V lost 3 bases to trimming and J lost 2 bases, with 13 bases between them. The CDR3 has 15 amino acids. Germline CDR1 is KGHDR and CDR2 is SFDVKD. DNA of the CDR3: TGTGCCACCAGTGATGATCAGGGTGGCCCCTACGAGCAGTACTTC. It encodes CATSDDQGGPYEQYF.

The rearrangement links TRBV19 to TRBJ2-7; D tentatively reads TRBD1 or TRBD2 (5 bases each). Germline lookup yields CDR1 LNHDA and CDR2 SQIVND (reference sequence). This CDR3 contains 15 residues. The V end lost 6 bases, the J end lost 1 base, and 16 bases lay between the germline ends. Written as DNA, the CDR3 is TGTGCCAGTAGAAAGGGACGAGCGGCGTCCTACGAGCAGTACTTC. Protein: CASRKGRAASYEQYF.

This chain links TRBV21-1 with TRBJ2-7; TRBD2 reflects the table's D call only, with no check against the DNA. TRBV21-1 is noted as a pseudogene. This CDR3 has 13 amino acids. CDR3: CASSGGSTYEQYF. The CDR3 DNA sequence: TGTGCCAGCAGCGGAGGTTCCACCTACGAGCAGTACTTC.